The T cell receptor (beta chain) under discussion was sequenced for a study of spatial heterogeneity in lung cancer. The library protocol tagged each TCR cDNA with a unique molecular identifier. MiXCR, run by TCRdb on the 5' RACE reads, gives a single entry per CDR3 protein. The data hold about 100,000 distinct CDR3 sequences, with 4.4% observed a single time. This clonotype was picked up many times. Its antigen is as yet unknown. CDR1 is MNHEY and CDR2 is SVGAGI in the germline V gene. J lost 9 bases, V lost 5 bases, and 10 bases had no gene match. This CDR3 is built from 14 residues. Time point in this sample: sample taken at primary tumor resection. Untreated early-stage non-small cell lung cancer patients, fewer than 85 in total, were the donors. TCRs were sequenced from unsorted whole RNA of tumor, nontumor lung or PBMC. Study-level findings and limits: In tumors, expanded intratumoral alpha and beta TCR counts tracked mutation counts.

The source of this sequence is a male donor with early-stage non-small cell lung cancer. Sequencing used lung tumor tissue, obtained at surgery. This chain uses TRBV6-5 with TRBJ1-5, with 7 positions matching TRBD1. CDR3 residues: CASSITGARGPQHF. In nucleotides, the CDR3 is TGTGCCAGCAGTATTACAGGGGCCAGGGGGCCCCAGCATTTT.